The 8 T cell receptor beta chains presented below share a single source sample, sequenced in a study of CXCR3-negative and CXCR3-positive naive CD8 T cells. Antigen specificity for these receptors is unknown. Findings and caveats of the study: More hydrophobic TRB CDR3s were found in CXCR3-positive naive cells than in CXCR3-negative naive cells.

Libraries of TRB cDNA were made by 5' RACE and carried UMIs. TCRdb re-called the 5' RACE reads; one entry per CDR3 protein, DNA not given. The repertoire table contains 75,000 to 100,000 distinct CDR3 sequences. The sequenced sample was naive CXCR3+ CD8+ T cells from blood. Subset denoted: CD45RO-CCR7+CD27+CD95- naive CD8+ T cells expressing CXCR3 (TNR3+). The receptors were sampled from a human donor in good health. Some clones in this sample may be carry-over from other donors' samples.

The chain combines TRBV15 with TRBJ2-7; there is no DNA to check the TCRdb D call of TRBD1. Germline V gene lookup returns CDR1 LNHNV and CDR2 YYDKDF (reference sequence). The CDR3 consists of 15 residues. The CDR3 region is CATSPAGTGGYEQYF.

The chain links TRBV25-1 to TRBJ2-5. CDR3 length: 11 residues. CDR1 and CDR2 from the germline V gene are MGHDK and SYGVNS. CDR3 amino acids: CASSESETQYF.

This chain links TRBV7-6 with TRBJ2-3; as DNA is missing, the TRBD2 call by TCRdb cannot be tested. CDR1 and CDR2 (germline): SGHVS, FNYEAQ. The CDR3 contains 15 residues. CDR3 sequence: CASSTRTSSTDTQYF.

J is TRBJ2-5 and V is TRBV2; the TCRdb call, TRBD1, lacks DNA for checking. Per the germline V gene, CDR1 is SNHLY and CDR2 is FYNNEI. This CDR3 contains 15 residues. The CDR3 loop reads CASSGYRGPEETQYF.

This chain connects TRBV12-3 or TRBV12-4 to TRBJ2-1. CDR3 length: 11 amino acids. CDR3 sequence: CASSSTHEQFF.

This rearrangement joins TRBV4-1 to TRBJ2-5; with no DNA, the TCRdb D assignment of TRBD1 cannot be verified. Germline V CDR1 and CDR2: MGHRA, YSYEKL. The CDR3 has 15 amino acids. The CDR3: CASSQGTGGMATQYF.

The CDR3 region is CASSPGDRLGETQYF. V and J are TRBV11-2 and TRBJ2-5; TCRdb picks TRBD1, but there is no DNA to check that call. Germline V lookup: CDR1 SGHAT, CDR2 FQNNGV. The CDR3 totals 15 residues.

This CDR3 reads CASSYRDTYNEQFF. The rearrangement joins TRBV7-2 to TRBJ2-1; TCRdb picks TRBD1, but there is no DNA to check that call. Germline V gene sequence: CDR1 SGHTA, CDR2 FQGNSA. The CDR3 has 14 residues. The full variable domain, completed using reference TRBV7-2 and TRBJ2-1, is GAGVSQSPSNKVTEKGKDVELRCDPISGHTALYWYRQSLGQGLEFLIYFQGNSAPDKSGLPSDRFSAERTGGSVSTLTIQRTQQEDSAVYLCASSYRDTYNEQFFGPGTRLTVL.